Below are 6 T cell receptor beta chains sequenced from a single sample in a study of Ad26.COV2.S vaccination and SARS-CoV-2 variants. The data were produced by immunoSEQ multiplex PCR, yet TCRdb's version contains in-frame clones alone and is incomplete. The sample has about 680,000 clones, about 89% seen once. Treatment defined: 15 to 20 received Ad26.COV2.S at low or high dose, single or two shots; roughly 5 received placebo; per-sample allocation not given. The investigators took samples on day 63 after the first vaccine or placebo injection. The sample here was peripheral blood, taken in a trial of Ad26.COV2.S vaccine versus placebo. The receptor source for this set is a person aged 18-65 years who received the Ad26.COV2.S COVID-19 vaccine or a placebo.

For the CDR3, the DNA is TGCAGCGTTGTCGATCGGGGGGGCGCGGATACGCAGTATTTT. Residues: CSVVDRGGADTQYF. The chain is built from TRBV29-1 and TRBJ2-3, with 8 positions matching TRBD2. V dropped 4 bases and J dropped 6; count of bases not matched to a gene: 9. CDR3 length: 14 residues. Germline CDR1 is SQVTM and CDR2 is ANQGSEA.

The gene calls are TRBV6-5 and TRBJ2-7; 14 bases map to TRBD2. There are 15 residues in the CDR3. Germline V lookup: CDR1 MNHEY, CDR2 SVGAGI. The trim removed 2 bases at V and 3 bases at J, leaving 0 bases unmatched. The CDR3 loop is CASSYGLAGGYEQYF. For the CDR3, the DNA is TGTGCCAGCAGTTACGGACTAGCGGGAGGCTACGAGCAGTACTTC.

CDR3 protein: CASSIALDNEQFF. The CDR3 DNA reads as TGTGCCAGTAGTATTGCACTTGACAATGAGCAGTTCTTC. The rearrangement links TRBV19 to TRBJ2-1; D not resolved. The CDR3 extends over 13 amino acids. V shed 3 bases and J shed 5 bases, with 8 bases lying between them. CDR1 is LNHDA and CDR2 is SQIVND in the germline V gene (reference sequence). Together with reference TRBV19 and TRBJ2-1, the CDR3 gives the full variable domain: DGGITQSPKYLFRKEGQNVTLSCEQNLNHDAMYWYRQDPGQGLRLIYYSQIVNDFQKGDIAEGYSVSREKKESFPLTVTSAQKNPTAFYLCASSIALDNEQFFGPGTRLTVL.

The chain links TRBV10-3 to TRBJ1-4, with TRBD1 as a possible D gene (5 bases). V was trimmed by 7 bases and J by 8 bases, leaving 17 bases between them. The CDR3 is 14 residues long. Germline-derived CDR1 and CDR2 are ENHRY and SYGVKD. The CDR3 DNA is TGTGCCATCACACCAGTGGCAGGGACCGAAAAACTGTTTTTT. Amino acids: CAITPVAGTEKLFF.

This sequence joins TRBV4-1 and TRBJ2-1; D unresolved. The CDR3 is 16 amino acids. Looked up from germline, CDR1 is MGHRA and CDR2 is YSYEKL. Trimming removed 2 bases at V and 7 bases at J, with 18 bases between. CDR3 region: CASSQPLGSALNEQFF. The CDR3, as DNA: TGCGCCAGCAGCCAACCCCTGGGATCTGCTCTGAATGAGCAGTTCTTC.

For the CDR3, the DNA is TGCAGCGTTGATCCAGACAGGGAGTTCACTGAAGCTTTCTTT. It encodes CSVDPDREFTEAFF. The rearrangement joins TRBV29-1 to TRBJ1-1, with 7 bases matching TRBD1. CDR1 is SQVTM and CDR2 is ANQGSEA in the germline V gene. J gave up 4 bases and V 3 bases, and 8 bases lay outside the gene matches. The CDR3 runs 14 residues.